This T cell receptor beta chain was captured by sequencing in a study of CD4 T cells in relation to SARS-CoV-2 and coronaviruses. In the study overall: After about nine days of antigen culture, PBMC TCR beta CDR3s were sequenced. Whole-study results and caveats: In roughly 65% of donors, memory CD4+ clonotypes crossrecognized SARS-CoV-2 and at least one common cold coronavirus spike.

Profiling relied on immunoSEQ multiplex PCR, and the TCRdb table lists in-frame clones only, not all of them. This sample yields about 21,000 clones, of which roughly 69% are seen a single time; 12% belongs to the top ten. CD4+ T cells from unexposed donors were obtained before the COVID-19 pandemic (2011-2018). Isolation of CD4+ T cells took place after roughly nine days in culture. Unexposed-donor CD4+ T cells were probed with SARS-CoV-2 S/N and four cold-coronavirus spikes, cells permitting. On days 3 and 7, cultures got half fresh IL-2 medium. Points on this clone: Its antigen is not identified.

Sample: CD4+ T cells from PBMCs, cultured in vitro. This clonotype was obtained from a human donor in good health.

CDR3: CASSLVGMNTEAFF. CDR3 DNA sequence: TGCGCCAGCAGCTTGGTAGGTATGAACACTGAAGCTTTCTTT. The J gene is TRBJ1-1, the V gene TRBV5-1; D not resolved. With 0 bases removed from V and 0 bases from J, the gap between germline ends came to 6 bases. Germline CDR1 is SGHRS and CDR2 is YFSETQ. The CDR3 consists of 14 residues.